The 11 T cell receptor beta chains presented below share a single source sample, sequenced in a study of graft-versus-host responses after intestinal transplantation. Measured with immunoSEQ multiplex PCR; TCRdb has only the in-frame clones, and not every one. Found here are around 25,000 clones, 94% of them singletons; the top ten hold around 0.52%. The sample consisted of PBMCs, taken 156 days after intestinal transplant. The source is a human patient who received an intestinal transplant, so some T cells may come from the graft donor.

The V gene is TRBV11-2, the J gene TRBJ1-4; no clear D. The CDR3 runs 14 residues. Germline V gene data show CDR1 as SGHAT and CDR2 as FQNNGV. V gave up 1 base and J gave up 6 bases, with 9 bases separating them. The CDR3 nucleotides read TGTGCCAGCAGCTTAGGGGGATTTGATGAAAAACTGTTTTTT. This codes for CASSLGGFDEKLFF.

The V gene is TRBV6-5, the J gene TRBJ2-7; weak D call: TRBD1 (5 bases). This CDR3 comprises 14 residues. The V gene lost 2 bases and the J gene lost 4 bases, with 12 bases spanning the gap. The germline gives CDR1 MNHEY, CDR2 SVGAGI. The CDR3 protein is CASSYTDTGYEQYF. CDR3 DNA sequence: TGTGCCAGCAGTTACACAGACACAGGATACGAGCAGTACTTC.

CDR3 nucleotides: TGTGCCACAAAGGCGGGGTTCGCTGAAGCTTTCTTT. Its translation is CATKAGFAEAFF. The chain uses TRBV19 and TRBJ1-1; D not certain. Germline V gene lookup returns CDR1 LNHDA and CDR2 SQIVND (reference sequence). The length of the CDR3 is 12 residues. Between the trimmed V and J ends, which lost 10 bases and 6 bases, there was a span of 15 bases.

The V call is TRBV30, the J call TRBJ2-6; D call uncertain. CDR3 length: 14 amino acids. Trimming cost V 5 bases and J 1 base, with 9 bases left between them. Germline CDR1 GTSNPN, CDR2 SVGIG (reference sequence). The CDR3 DNA reads TGTGCCTGGGGCTATGGGTCTGGGGCCAACGTCCTGACTTTC. Encoded protein: CAWGYGSGANVLTF.

The gene calls are TRBV27 and TRBJ2-7; D remains ambiguous. Germline V CDR1 and CDR2: MNHEY, SMNVEV (reference sequence). V was cut by 0 bases and J by 2 bases, with 11 bases left in between. The CDR3 is 15 amino acids. This CDR3 is CASSLSLSQAYEQYF. For the CDR3, the DNA is TGTGCCAGCAGTTTATCTCTCAGTCAGGCCTACGAGCAGTACTTC.

The rearrangement joins TRBV19 to TRBJ2-1; maybe TRBD2 (6 bases). Germline V CDR1 and CDR2: LNHDA, SQIVND (reference sequence). The CDR3 has 19 amino acids. Trimming pared 3 bases from V and 0 bases from J, leaving 21 bases between. The CDR3 bases are TGTGCCAGTAGTATCAGTGGGGGGTATGACTTGAGCTCCTACAATGAGCAGTTCTTC. It encodes CASSISGGYDLSSYNEQFF.

The chain employs TRBV2 and TRBJ1-2, with D perhaps matching TRBD1 (6 bases). With 5 bases removed from V and 5 bases from J, the gap between germline ends came to 24 bases. The CDR3 extends over 17 amino acids. Germline V CDR1 and CDR2: SNHLY, FYNNEI. The CDR3 coding sequence is TGTGCCAGCAGTACGTTCCCTTGGGCGGACAGTGGATATGGCTACACCTTC. Encoded protein: CASSTFPWADSGYGYTF.

This rearrangement joins TRBV7-8 to TRBJ1-2; D is undetermined. V was clipped by 4 bases and J by 4 bases, with 22 bases between them. Germline lookup yields CDR1 SGHVS and CDR2 FQNEAQ. The CDR3 contains 17 residues. This CDR3 reads CASSSMVLTRKTYGYTF. For the CDR3, the DNA is TGTGCCAGCAGCTCGATGGTGCTTACCCGAAAGACCTATGGCTACACCTTC.

The chain joins TRBV21-1 to TRBJ1-2. TRBV21-1 is termed a pseudogene. There are 15 residues in the CDR3. CDR3 DNA sequence: TGTGCCAGCAGCCAGAGGGGCACGCAAGAATATGGCTACACCTTC. Amino acids: CASSQRGTQEYGYTF.

The chain has TRBV5-1 and TRBJ1-2, with D uncertain. Germline assignment: CDR1 SGHRS and CDR2 YFSETQ. V was shortened by 0 bases and J by 7 bases, with 13 bases between the two germline ends. The CDR3 sequence is 14 residues long. The chain's CDR3 is CASSLEWAGGGYTF. The DNA for the CDR3 is TGCGCCAGCAGCTTGGAGTGGGCGGGCGGTGGCTACACCTTC.

The chain joins TRBV6-1 to TRBJ2-3; tentative D call: TRBD1 (5 bases). V lost 0 bases to trimming and J lost 7 bases, with 11 bases between them. Germline V CDR1 and CDR2: MNHNS, SASEGT. The CDR3 spans 14 residues. CDR3 sequence: CASSEAWGRNTQYF. The CDR3 DNA is TGTGCCAGCAGTGAAGCCTGGGGCAGGAATACGCAGTATTTT.